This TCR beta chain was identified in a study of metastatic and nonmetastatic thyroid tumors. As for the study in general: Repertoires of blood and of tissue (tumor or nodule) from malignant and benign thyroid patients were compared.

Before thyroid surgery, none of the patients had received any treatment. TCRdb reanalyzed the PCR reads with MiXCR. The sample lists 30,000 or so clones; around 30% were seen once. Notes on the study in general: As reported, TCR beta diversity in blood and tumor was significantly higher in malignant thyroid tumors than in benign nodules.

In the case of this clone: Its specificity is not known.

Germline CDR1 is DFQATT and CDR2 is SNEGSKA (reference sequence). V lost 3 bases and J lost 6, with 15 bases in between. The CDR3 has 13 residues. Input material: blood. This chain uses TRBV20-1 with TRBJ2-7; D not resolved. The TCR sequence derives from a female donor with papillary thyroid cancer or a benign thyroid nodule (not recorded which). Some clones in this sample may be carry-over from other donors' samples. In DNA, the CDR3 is TGCAGTGCTAGTGACGGAGAACCCTGCGAGCAGTACTTC. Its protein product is CSASDGEPCEQYF.